These 14 T cell receptor beta chains were all obtained from the same sample, sequenced in a study of T cell responses to AZD1222 COVID-19 vaccine (dated by TCRdb to 2020 to 2023). Libraries were built with the immunoSEQ multiplex PCR assay. Drawn from immuneACCESS, this table holds only the in-frame rearrangements with V and J called that TCRdb kept. Clones are partly lost; checked studies trace under half to an unresolved V gene and leave the rest unexplained. This sample gives nearly 90,000 clones in total; around 91% of them show up just once. Of the sample, about 5.5% falls within the top ten clones. Interpreted using the paper, the time point label stands for: about 28 days (+/-7) after the second vaccine dose. The sample in question was peripheral blood, obtained 28 days after the second AZD1222 dose. The receptors derive from an adult who received the AZD1222 COVID-19 vaccine.

J is TRBJ1-1 and V is TRBV5-1, with a tentative D call TRBD1 (5 bases). The CDR3 loop spans 13 amino acids. V lost 0 bases to trimming and J lost 9 bases, with 12 bases between them. Germline CDR1 and CDR2: SGHRS and YFSETQ. The CDR3 loop reads CASSLVRGSQAFF. The CDR3, as DNA: TGCGCCAGCAGCTTGGTGCGGGGGTCCCAAGCTTTCTTT.

This clone came up a few times. This chain's CDR3 is CASSADRGSNQPQHF. As DNA, the CDR3 is TGTGCCAGCAGCGCGGACAGGGGATCTAATCAGCCCCAGCATTTT. This sequence joins TRBV3-1 (or the pseudogene TRBV3-2) and TRBJ1-5, with 9 bases that match TRBD1. Germline-derived CDR1 and CDR2 are LGHDT and YNNKEL (reference sequence). The CDR3 covers 15 residues. After removal of 5 bases from V and 4 bases from J, the junction contained 6 bases not matched to a gene.

This chain uses TRBV27 with TRBJ1-6; 8 bases are a match to TRBD1. Germline assignment: CDR1 MNHEY and CDR2 SMNVEV (reference sequence). V was clipped by 3 bases and J by 10 bases; unmatched bases: 5. The CDR3 is made up of 14 amino acids. CDR3 sequence: CASSLATGVSPLHF. CDR3 DNA: TGTGCCAGCAGTTTGGCGACAGGGGTCTCACCCCTCCACTTT.

The rearrangement uses TRBV30 and TRBJ1-4, with 10 bases identical to TRBD1. From germline, CDR1 is GTSNPN and CDR2 SVGIG (reference sequence). V lost 6 bases and J lost 10; bases outside the gene matches: 8. This CDR3 contains 13 residues. The CDR3 sequence: CACLDRGAGKLFF. CDR3 sequence (DNA): TGTGCCTGCCTGGACAGGGGGGCGGGAAAACTGTTTTTT.

The V and J genes are TRBV25-1 and TRBJ1-1; weak D call: TRBD1 (5 bases). This CDR3 is built from 13 residues. Germline V gives CDR1 MGHDK, CDR2 SYGVNS. V was cut by 3 bases and J by 8 bases, with 13 bases left in between. CDR3 sequence reads: CASSDAGREEAFF. The CDR3 region has the DNA TGTGCCAGCAGTGATGCGGGACGGGAAGAAGCTTTCTTT.

The CDR3 protein is CASSPGQGADGYTF. CDR3 DNA sequence: TGTGCCAGCAGCCCTGGACAGGGGGCGGATGGCTACACCTTC. V and J are TRBV7-3 and TRBJ1-2, with 11 bases aligning to TRBD1. This CDR3 is built from 14 residues. Looked up from germline, CDR1 is SGHTA and CDR2 is FQGTGA. The junction had 5 bases not matched to a gene; V was cut back by 5 bases and J by 6 bases.

V and J are TRBV11-2 and TRBJ1-5; the D gene is possibly TRBD1 (5 bases). V was shortened by 5 bases and J by 7 bases, with 15 bases between the two germline ends. Germline V gives CDR1 SGHAT, CDR2 FQNNGV. This CDR3 contains 14 residues. CDR3 amino acids: CASSLDGGGQPQHF. For the CDR3, the DNA is TGTGCCAGCAGCCTCGATGGGGGGGGACAGCCCCAGCATTTT.

The rearrangement uses TRBV30 and TRBJ1-6; D is unclear. Trimming removed 4 bases at V and 5 bases at J, with 6 bases between. This CDR3 has 12 residues. Germline CDR1 and CDR2: GTSNPN and SVGIG (reference sequence). CDR3 coding DNA: TGTGCCTGGATTCTACATAATTCACCCCTCCACTTT. This codes for CAWILHNSPLHF.

The gene calls are TRBV12-3 or TRBV12-4 and TRBJ1-1, with 10 bases identical to TRBD1. Losses at the gene ends were 4 bases for V and 4 bases for J; bases not matched to a gene: 0. This CDR3 has 13 residues. Written as DNA, the CDR3 is TGTGCCAGCAGTTGGACAGGGGGCACTGAAGCTTTCTTT. It encodes CASSWTGGTEAFF.

CDR3 amino acids: CASSLALGTALAFF. In DNA form, the CDR3 reads TGTGCCAGCAGCTTAGCGCTTGGGACGGCCTTGGCTTTCTTT. V is TRBV11-1 and J is TRBJ1-1, with TRBD1 as a possible D gene (5 bases). The CDR3 covers 14 residues. The V end was cut by 0 bases, the J end by 11 bases, with 16 bases between. Germline lookup yields CDR1 SGHAT and CDR2 FQDESV (reference sequence).

The chain recombines TRBV5-5 with TRBJ1-6, with a weak D call TRBD1 (6 bases). The V and J ends lost 5 bases and 7 bases respectively, with 16 bases between them. The CDR3 covers 15 residues. Germline CDR1 reads SGHKS; CDR2 reads YYEKEE (reference sequence). The CDR3 DNA is TGTGCCAGCAGTCCGCCCGGGACACAAAATTCACCCCTCCACTTT. This sequence encodes CASSPPGTQNSPLHF. The full variable domain, with the rest looked up from reference TRBV5-5 and TRBJ1-6, is DAGVTQSPTHLIKTRGQQVTLRCSPISGHKSVSWYQQVLGQGPQFIFQYYEKEERGRGNFPDRFSARQFPNYSSELNVNALLLGDSALYLCASSPPGTQNSPLHFGNGTRLTVT.

The rearrangement links TRBV11-2 to TRBJ2-5; 10 bases are shared with TRBD1. The CDR3 has 14 residues. Germline V CDR1 and CDR2: SGHAT, FQNNGV. The trim removed 6 bases at V and 6 bases at J, leaving 7 bases unmatched. The CDR3 loop is CASRPTTGGQTQYF. DNA for the CDR3: TGTGCCAGCAGGCCAACGACAGGGGGCCAGACCCAGTACTTC.

This rearrangement joins TRBV27 to TRBJ1-2, with D tentatively TRBD1 (5 bases). The CDR3 has 13 residues. Germline lookup yields CDR1 MNHEY and CDR2 SMNVEV (reference sequence). Trimming removed 5 bases at V and 5 bases at J, with 12 bases between. Here the CDR3 reads CASSATATYGYTF. The CDR3 DNA follows: TGTGCCAGCAGTGCGACAGCTACTTATGGCTACACCTTC.

This chain uses TRBV30 with TRBJ1-1; 7 positions match TRBD1. Trimming removed 4 bases from V and 7 bases from J; junction bases left unmatched: 12. The length of the CDR3 is 14 residues. Germline V gene sequence: CDR1 GTSNPN, CDR2 SVGIG (reference sequence). The CDR3 here is CAWILMDRTYEAFF. CDR3 nucleotides: TGTGCCTGGATACTTATGGACAGGACTTATGAAGCTTTCTTT. The full variable domain, in which reference TRBV30 and TRBJ1-1 provide the parts outside the CDR3, is SQTIHQWPATLVQPVGSPLSLECTVEGTSNPNLYWYRQAAGRGLQLLFYSVGIGQISSEVPQNLSASRPQDRQFILSSKKLLLSDSGFYLCAWILMDRTYEAFFGQGTRLTVV.